Shown below are 12 T cell receptor beta chains from a single sample sequenced in a study of T cell repertoires in cytomegalovirus infection. From the reads, TCRdb called clonotypes with MiXCR, one entry per CDR3 protein. This sample has approximately 240,000 distinct CDR3 sequences, with 10% to 15% found just once. Sequences were obtained from PBMCs. Receptors were obtained from a human donor in good health (CMV status not recorded). Some clones in this sample may be carry-over from other donors' samples.

This clonotype was counted ten times or more. V usage is TRBV5-1 and J usage is TRBJ2-2; 8 bases match TRBD2. The CDR3 is 19 amino acids. The germline V gene has CDR1 SGHRS and CDR2 YFSETQ. Losses at the gene ends were 4 bases for V and 5 bases for J; bases not matched to a gene: 19. CDR3 nucleotide sequence: TGCGCCAGCAGCAGGAAGGCCGACGGGAGGGCGGTAGAGACCGGGGAGCTGTTTTTT. Translated: CASSRKADGRAVETGELFF.

This clonotype was picked up many times. This sequence joins TRBV7-2 and TRBJ1-2, with D maybe TRBD1 (6 bases). Trimming took 5 bases from V and 1 from J, leaving 14 bases between them. Germline V CDR1 and CDR2: SGHTA, FQGNSA. CDR3 length: 15 residues. The CDR3 DNA follows: TGTGCCAGCAGCCCAGATTACAGGGATAACTATGGCTACACCTTC. Its translation: CASSPDYRDNYGYTF.

Ten or more counts support this clonotype. The chain employs TRBV7-2 and TRBJ2-7, with a possible D match to TRBD1 (5 bases). Between the trimmed V and J ends, which lost 6 bases and 1 base, there was a span of 16 bases. The germline CDR1 and CDR2 sequences are SGHTA and FQGNSA. The CDR3 spans 15 residues. The CDR3 DNA reads as TGTGCCAGCAGTCTTGACAGCCAGACTTCCTACGAGCAGTACTTC. Amino acid sequence: CASSLDSQTSYEQYF.

This clonotype was seen many times. The chain recombines TRBV4-2 with TRBJ2-5; D gene ambiguous. The V end was cut by 0 bases, the J end by 4 bases, with 9 bases between. This CDR3 has 14 residues. CDR1 is LGHNA and CDR2 is YNFKEQ in the germline V gene. DNA for the CDR3: TGTGCCAGCAGCCAAGACTCCCAGATAGAGACCCAGTACTTC. It translates to CASSQDSQIETQYF.

This clonotype has more than one count but fewer than ten. This chain uses TRBV6-4 with TRBJ1-2; no clear D. The CDR3 extends over 12 amino acids. V was shortened by 6 bases and J by 4 bases, with 9 bases between the two germline ends. CDR1 MRHNA and CDR2 SNTAGT come from the germline V gene. The CDR3 here is CASRGSSYGYTF. CDR3 DNA: TGTGCCAGCAGAGGCAGTTCCTATGGCTACACCTTC.

This clonotype showed up many times. This chain uses TRBV7-3 with TRBJ2-3; 9 bases align to TRBD2. The J segment lost 3 bases and the V segment lost 1 base, leaving 8 bases of the junction unmatched. Germline CDR1 and CDR2: SGHTA and FQGTGA. This CDR3 is built from 17 residues. CDR3 sequence (DNA): TGTGCCAGCAGCTTAAGCGGGGGGGCGGCCAGGACAGATACGCAGTATTTT. Protein: CASSLSGGAARTDTQYF.

This clonotype appeared many times. J is TRBJ2-7 and V is TRBV7-2; TRBD2 matches at 7 bases. Germline-derived CDR1 and CDR2 are SGHTA and FQGNSA. The CDR3 runs 16 residues. J was trimmed by 3 bases and V by 5 bases; bases with no gene match: 13. CDR3 sequence (DNA): TGTGCCAGCAGCGTAGAAGCCGGGAGGTTTGACTACGAGCAGTACTTC. Translation gives CASSVEAGRFDYEQYF.

In its sample, this clonotype is medium-sized. The V call is TRBV7-2, the J call TRBJ2-1; 11 positions agree with TRBD2. The germline CDR1 and CDR2 sequences are SGHTA and FQGNSA. This CDR3 is 16 amino acids long. After removal of 5 bases from V and 10 bases from J, the junction contained 13 bases not matched to a gene. The CDR3 DNA is TGTGCCAGCAGCCCGCAAATTAGCGGGGGGGCGCGGGAGCAGTTCTTC. Translated: CASSPQISGGAREQFF. The whole variable domain, remainder taken from reference TRBV7-2 and TRBJ2-1, is GAGVSQSPSNKVTEKGKDVELRCDPISGHTALYWYRQSLGQGLEFLIYFQGNSAPDKSGLPSDRFSAERTGGSVSTLTIQRTQQEDSAVYLCASSPQISGGAREQFFGPGTRLTVL.

The chain combines TRBV20-1 with TRBJ2-3, with 12 positions matching TRBD1. Germline CDR1 reads DFQATT; CDR2 reads SNEGSKA (reference sequence). This CDR3 comprises 16 residues. With 6 bases clipped from V and 5 bases from J, the junction kept 12 bases outside the gene matches. CDR3 in amino acids: CSAPGQGAVAIDTQYF. In DNA, the CDR3 is TGCAGTGCGCCGGGACAGGGGGCTGTGGCTATAGATACGCAGTATTTT.

DNA for the CDR3: TGCAGTGCTAGAGAAGATGGAGGGCGCCAGCCCCAGCATTTT. This translates into CSAREDGGRQPQHF. This chain links TRBV20-1 with TRBJ1-5; D unclear. Germline assignment: CDR1 DFQATT and CDR2 SNEGSKA (reference sequence). CDR3 length equals 14 residues. Trimming removed 0 bases at V and 7 bases at J, with 13 bases between.

This clonotype was seen repeatedly, ten times or more. The rearrangement links TRBV7-2 to TRBJ1-4, with a possible D match to TRBD1 (5 bases). Between the trimmed V and J ends, which lost 4 bases and 8 bases, there was a span of 14 bases. Germline loops: CDR1 SGHTA, CDR2 FQGNSA. This CDR3 has 14 residues. For the CDR3, the DNA is TGTGCCAGCAGCTCGGGGGACTTCGGGGAAAAACTGTTTTTT. It yields the protein CASSSGDFGEKLFF.

This rearrangement joins TRBV19 to TRBJ2-7; no definite D call. The CDR3 runs 14 residues. CDR1 is LNHDA and CDR2 is SQIVND in the germline V gene (reference sequence). Trimming pared 3 bases from V and 2 bases from J, leaving 11 bases between. In DNA, the CDR3 is TGTGCCAGTAGTATGGGAAATGAACCCTACGAGCAGTACTTC. Protein: CASSMGNEPYEQYF.